Each of the 20 T cell receptor beta chains below was sequenced from the same sample in a study of blood T cell repertoires in COVID-19. Profiling relied on immunoSEQ multiplex PCR, and the TCRdb table lists in-frame clones only, not all of them. The data hold around 160,000 clones, with 80% to 90% observed a single time. The sequencing input was peripheral blood. The receptor set was obtained from a man aged 18 to 29 with COVID-19, enrolled during active disease.

CDR3 DNA sequence: TGTGCCAGTAGTATAGTACTCATTTCCTACAATGAGCAGTTCTTC. Translation gives CASSIVLISYNEQFF. The rearrangement joins TRBV19 to TRBJ2-1; D unclear. CDR1 and CDR2 from the germline V gene are LNHDA and SQIVND (reference sequence). The CDR3 is 15 amino acids. The V end was cut by 1 base, the J end by 1 base, with 8 bases between.

V and J are TRBV7-2 and TRBJ2-7, with D possibly being TRBD2 (5 bases). This CDR3 is 15 amino acids long. CDR1 is SGHTA, CDR2 FQGNSA, per germline. Trimming left V 1 base short and J 3 bases short, with 13 bases between. The CDR3 coding sequence is TGTGCCAGCAGCTTAGGGCTAGCTGCTGTCTACGAGCAGTACTTC. Its protein product is CASSLGLAAVYEQYF.

This chain's CDR3 is CASSSTGGRAYEQYF. The CDR3 DNA follows: TGTGCCAGCAGCTCCACAGGCGGGAGGGCCTACGAGCAGTACTTC. This chain uses TRBV7-3 with TRBJ2-7; 9 bases are shared with TRBD2. The CDR3 is made up of 15 amino acids. The germline V gene has CDR1 SGHTA and CDR2 FQGTGA. Germline trimming cut 4 bases from V and 2 bases from J; bases unmatched to any gene: 6.

This chain links TRBV7-2 with TRBJ2-7; possibly TRBD2 for D (6 bases). V shed 1 base and J shed 1 base, with 8 bases lying between them. Germline-derived CDR1 and CDR2 are SGHTA and FQGNSA. The CDR3 contains 14 residues. CDR3 DNA sequence: TGTGCCAGCAGCTTAGATGGGGGGTCCTACGAGCAGTACTTC. Its translation is CASSLDGGSYEQYF.

This clone was observed a few times. The chain carries TRBV21-1 and TRBJ2-7; the D call TRBD2 from the table was never checked on the DNA. TRBV21-1 is given as a pseudogene. The CDR3 runs to 19 residues. CDR3 bases: TGTGCCAGCAGCACCCCCGCCCCCGAGACTAGCGGGAAGCCCTACGAGCAGTACTTC. Protein sequence: CASSTPAPETSGKPYEQYF.

The rearrangement uses TRBV7-9 and TRBJ2-5; 12 bases map to TRBD2. Losses at the gene ends were 1 base for V and 5 bases for J; bases not matched to a gene: 5. In germline, CDR1 is SEHNR, CDR2 FQNEAQ (reference sequence). The CDR3 spans 16 residues. The DNA for the CDR3 is TGTGCCAGCAGCTTAGTTTCGCTAGCGGGAGGGGAGACCCAGTACTTC. It translates to CASSLVSLAGGETQYF.

The rearrangement links TRBV12-3 or TRBV12-4 to TRBJ1-4, with D possibly TRBD1 on 5 matching bases. Trimming shortened V by 2 bases and J by 11 bases, and 9 bases separated the two germline ends. The CDR3 has 12 amino acids. Written as DNA, the CDR3 is TGTGCCAGCAGTTTATCGTCAGGGAAACTGTTTTTT. This gives the protein CASSLSSGKLFF.

The rearrangement uses TRBV5-6 and TRBJ2-7; 8 bases map to TRBD1. With V trimmed by 6 bases and J by 8 bases, 7 bases remained unmatched. The germline V gene has CDR1 SGHDT and CDR2 YYEEEE. This CDR3 is 12 amino acids long. Here the CDR3 reads CASTLTGAKQYF. The DNA of the CDR3 is TGTGCCAGCACCCTGACAGGGGCTAAGCAGTACTTC.

V gene TRBV7-2 combines with J gene TRBJ2-2; 9 nucleotides agree with TRBD1. V was pared by 3 bases and J by 6 bases, with 8 bases of the junction left unmatched. The CDR3 length is 16 residues. Germline loops: CDR1 SGHTA, CDR2 FQGNSA. The CDR3 is CASSFPGQGGAGELFF. The CDR3 coding sequence is TGTGCCAGCAGCTTCCCGGGACAGGGAGGGGCCGGGGAGCTGTTTTTT.

The rearrangement uses TRBV9 and TRBJ2-1; 8 bases agree with TRBD1. Germline V lookup: CDR1 SGDLS, CDR2 YYNGEE. With 4 bases clipped from V and 9 bases from J, the junction kept 9 bases outside the gene matches. The length of the CDR3 is 14 residues. CDR3 sequence: CASSLTGETVEQFF. CDR3 nucleotides: TGTGCCAGCAGCCTGACAGGGGAAACGGTTGAGCAGTTCTTC. The full variable domain, rest sourced from reference TRBV9 and TRBJ2-1, is DSGVTQTPKHLITATGQRVTLRCSPRSGDLSVYWYQQSLDQGLQFLIQYYNGEERAKGNILERFSAQQFPDLHSELNLSSLELGDSALYFCASSLTGETVEQFFGPGTRLTVL.

The gene calls are TRBV28 and TRBJ2-1, with 9 bases matching TRBD1. The junction had 6 bases not matched to a gene; V was cut back by 7 bases and J by 2 bases. This CDR3 contains 15 residues. Germline CDR1 is MDHEN and CDR2 is SYDVKM. The DNA of the CDR3 is TGTGCCAGCACTGGGACAGGGATAACCTACAATGAGCAGTTCTTC. This encodes CASTGTGITYNEQFF.

The rearrangement joins TRBV27 to TRBJ2-1, with 10 bases that match TRBD2. The CDR3 has 15 amino acids. J lost 5 bases, V lost 1 base, and 2 bases had no gene match. Germline assignment: CDR1 MNHEY and CDR2 SMNVEV (reference sequence). The CDR3 region is CASSLYTSGNNEQFF. The CDR3 bases are TGTGCCAGCAGTTTATATACTAGCGGGAACAATGAGCAGTTCTTC.

The rearrangement joins TRBV7-2 to TRBJ2-5, with 9 bases matching TRBD1. The CDR3 covers 14 residues. In germline, CDR1 is SGHTA, CDR2 FQGNSA. The J segment lost 5 bases and the V segment lost 3 bases, leaving 4 bases of the junction unmatched. In DNA form, the CDR3 reads TGTGCCAGCAGCTTTACAGGGGGCCTGGAGACCCAGTACTTC. Translating it yields CASSFTGGLETQYF.

This chain joins TRBV9 and TRBJ2-5, with a tentative D call TRBD2 (6 bases). This CDR3 contains 16 residues. V lost 4 bases, J lost 5 bases, and 21 bases lay in between. The germline V gene has CDR1 SGDLS and CDR2 YYNGEE. CDR3 residues: CASSPTSFKVMETQYF. The CDR3 coding sequence is TGTGCCAGCAGCCCGACTAGTTTTAAGGTTATGGAGACCCAGTACTTC.

The chain combines TRBV6-2 or TRBV6-3 with TRBJ1-5, with TRBD1 matching over 8 bases. The CDR3 loop spans 18 amino acids. Germline CDR1 reads MNHEY; CDR2 reads SVGEGT. The V and J ends lost 2 bases and 0 bases, in that order; junction bases with no gene match: 9. The CDR3, as DNA: TGTGCCAGCAGTTACCAGACAGGGGACCCCTATAGCAATCAGCCCCAGCATTTT. Translation gives CASSYQTGDPYSNQPQHF.

The chain employs TRBV29-1 and TRBJ1-2; 7 bases match TRBD1. The V and J ends lost 6 bases and 8 bases, in that order; junction bases with no gene match: 15. The germline V gene encodes CDR1 SQVTM and CDR2 ANQGSEA. The length of the CDR3 is 14 residues. In DNA form, the CDR3 reads TGCAGCGTACCCCGACAGGGAAACGCGGGCGGCTACACCTTC. Translation: CSVPRQGNAGGYTF.

The rearrangement joins TRBV5-6 to TRBJ1-6; 8 nucleotides line up with TRBD1. The CDR3 totals 14 residues. Germline CDR1 is SGHDT and CDR2 is YYEEEE. J gave up 10 bases and V 2 bases, and 5 bases lay outside the gene matches. The CDR3 sequence: CASSFGQGGSPLHF. The CDR3 nucleotides are TGTGCCAGCAGCTTTGGACAGGGCGGGTCACCCCTCCACTTT.

This clone was counted only a few times. V is TRBV28 and J is TRBJ1-2, with D tentatively TRBD1 (6 bases). Germline values: CDR1 MDHEN, CDR2 SYDVKM. CDR3 length: 13 residues. V was trimmed by 5 bases and J by 7 bases, leaving 14 bases between them. CDR3 coding DNA: TGTGCCAGCAGTCCCCGCAGGGGCGGTGGCTACACCTTC. Its protein is CASSPRRGGGYTF.

The chain is built from TRBV12-3 or TRBV12-4 and TRBJ2-2, with D possibly TRBD1 on 7 matching bases. With 7 bases removed from V and 5 bases from J, the gap between germline ends came to 11 bases. The CDR3 contains 13 residues. The CDR3, as DNA: TGTGCCAGCAATCAGGGGGGAACCGGGGAGCTGTTTTTT. Its protein is CASNQGGTGELFF.

The V gene is TRBV4-3, the J gene TRBJ2-7; a weak D match, TRBD2 (5 bases). Germline lookup yields CDR1 LGHNA and CDR2 YSLEER. The V gene lost 0 bases and the J gene lost 7 bases, with 13 bases spanning the gap. The CDR3 sequence is 14 residues long. CDR3 nucleotides: TGCGCCAGCAGCCAAGAACTGGTAAGGAGGGAGCAGTACTTC. It yields the protein CASSQELVRREQYF.